This entry features one TCR beta chain sequence. Its specificity is unknown. This sample was taken from a study of long-term antiretroviral therapy in people with HIV. Study-wide points: When set beside controls, HIV repertoires had CDR3 length ranges that were narrower.

Germline CDR1 and CDR2: MGHDK and SYGVNS. Trimming took off 1 base at V and 6 bases at J, with 15 bases between the two ends. CDR3 length equals 15 residues. The assay, immunoSEQ v3.0, was run at survey level. A target of about 35,000-50,000 T-cell genomes per sample was set for sequencing. The assay was immunoSEQ multiplex PCR, and TCRdb's table has in-frame clones only and misses some. Of under 30,000 clones detected, about 85% appear once; the ten largest clones hold 3.6%. This receptor was taken from a woman aged 25-40 years with HIV. The source material was unsorted PBMCs, sampled 1.9 years after starting antiretroviral therapy. The chain links TRBV25-1 to TRBJ1-2; the D gene is possibly TRBD1 (6 bases). The CDR3 is CASSEFRGRVDGYTF. Written as DNA, the CDR3 is TGTGCCAGCAGTGAATTCAGGGGCAGAGTGGATGGCTACACCTTC.